A single sample gave rise to the 16 T cell receptor beta chains below, sequenced in a study of tumor and adjacent non-tumor tissue in lung cancer. No cell sorting was done before RNA was extracted from the tissue. Distant lung tissue was collected more than 3 cm away from the tumor edge. Three rounds of nested PCR, following a modified ARM-PCR protocol, produced the TCRbeta library. TCRdb ran MiXCR on the multiplex PCR reads and lists one entry per CDR3 protein. Of tens of thousands of distinct CDR3 sequences in the sample, roughly three quarters are singletons; the top ten hold less than 50%. The specimen sequenced was distant non-tumor lung tissue. These receptors came from a man between 60 and 75 years old with non-small cell lung cancer.

On this clonotype itself: Since no conserved phenylalanine or tryptophan closes the CDR3, a read error is the likely cause. This chain links TRBV4-1 with TRBJ2-1; TRBD2 is a possible D gene (6 bases). This CDR3 contains 17 residues. The germline gives CDR1 MGHRA, CDR2 YSYEKL. This CDR3 is CAGSQDGAGLLVYEQFL. CDR3 bases: TGCGCCGGCAGCCAAGATGGGGCGGGATTACTGGTTTATGAGCAGTTCCTC.

J is TRBJ2-6 and V is TRBV10-1; D tentatively reads TRBD1 or TRBD2 (5 bases each). This CDR3 has 16 amino acids. Germline V gene lookup returns CDR1 WNHNN and CDR2 SYGVQD (reference sequence). V dropped 10 bases and J dropped 3 bases, with 19 bases sitting between them. The CDR3 nucleotides read TGCGCCAAGAGTCCGGGACGGTCAGGTGGGGCCAACGTCCTGACTTTC. It codes for CAKSPGRSGGANVLTF.

The chain employs TRBV20-1 and TRBJ2-1; the D is unclear. The V and J ends lost 2 bases and 11 bases respectively, with 22 bases between them. The CDR3 consists of 15 residues. CDR1 is DFQATT, CDR2 SNEGSKA, per germline (reference sequence). CDR3 loop: CSARRTSLSAYKQFF. As DNA, the CDR3 is TGCAGTGCTAGAAGGACCTCACTATCAGCCTATAAGCAGTTCTTC.

CDR3 sequence reads: CASSPDRLAGQYEQYF. The CDR3 bases are TGTGCCAGCAGCCCCGATAGACTAGCGGGGCAATACGAGCAGTACTTC. The chain uses TRBV7-9 and TRBJ2-7, with TRBD2 matching 11 bases. Germline lookup yields CDR1 SEHNR and CDR2 FQNEAQ (reference sequence). CDR3 length: 16 residues. The V and J ends lost 5 bases and 4 bases, in that order; junction bases with no gene match: 10.

V usage is TRBV29-1 and J usage is TRBJ1-2; D may be TRBD1 (5 bases). CDR1 is SQVTM and CDR2 is ANQGSEA in the germline V gene. Deletions cut 5 bases from V and 9 bases from J, with 13 bases between. The CDR3 runs 11 residues. Here the CDR3 DNA reads TGCAGCGTTAATGAGAGGGGCAGCTACACCTTC. This encodes CSVNERGSYTF.

Comment on this clonotype: Relative to the germline gene, one junction end is altered; a read error may explain this. The chain employs TRBV7-8 and TRBJ1-4; D may be TRBD1 (6 bases). Germline lookup yields CDR1 SGHVS and CDR2 FQNEAQ. CDR3 length: 15 residues. CDR3 sequence: CAGSSNAGGRLKLFF. The CDR3 bases are TGTGCCGGCAGCTCGAACGCGGGGGGGCGCCTAAAACTGTTTTTT.

Turning to this clonotype: This sequence may be a read error, since a much larger clone differs from it by one base. The chain recombines TRBV28 with TRBJ1-5; no definite D call. The germline V gene has CDR1 MDHEN and CDR2 SYDVKM. V lost 7 bases, J lost 6 bases, and 16 bases lay in between. CDR3 length equals 14 residues. CDR3 amino acids: CASTPLRGSQPQHF. CDR3 DNA: TGTGCCAGCACCCCGCTGAGAGGGTCTCAGCCCCAGCATTTT.

Comment on this clonotype: At one boundary the junction diverges from the germline segment, which might be a read error. The chain is built from TRBV30 and TRBJ2-1; no clear D gene. The CDR3 extends over 17 amino acids. Germline V gene sequence: CDR1 GTSNPN, CDR2 SVGIG (reference sequence). CDR3 bases: TGTGCCGGATCCAGCGAGTCCGTGGGGTGGGTTGTCAATAAGCAGTTCTTC. Translation: CAGSSESVGWVVNKQFF.

A remark on this clonotype: Germline is not matched at one junction end, which may reflect a read error. The V and J genes are TRBV6-5 and TRBJ2-7, with 7 bases identical to TRBD2. From germline, CDR1 is MNHEY and CDR2 SVGAGI. The CDR3 spans 15 residues. CDR3: CASSYSRRETSEQNF. Written as DNA, the CDR3 is TGTGCCAGCAGTTACTCGAGGCGGGAGACTTCCGAGCAGAACTTC.

Points on this clonotype: Because it lacks the conserved phenylalanine or tryptophan at the end, this CDR3 is likely a read error. The chain carries TRBV29-1 and TRBJ2-2; TRBD2 aligns across 11 bases. CDR1 and CDR2 from the germline V gene are SQVTM and ANQGSEA. CDR3 length equals 15 residues. CDR3 residues: CSVPRGTSGTGKLFL. The CDR3 region has the DNA TGCAGCGTTCCCAGGGGGACTAGCGGCACCGGGAAGCTGTTTTTA.

Details on this clonotype: The conserved phenylalanine or tryptophan is not found at the CDR3 terminus, so this likely reflects a read error. V usage is TRBV5-6 and J usage is TRBJ1-2, with D unresolved. The CDR3 totals 14 residues. V was pared by 8 bases and J by 3 bases, with 17 bases between. In germline, CDR1 is SGHDT, CDR2 YYEEEE. The CDR3 region has the DNA TGTGCCAGTAGCCTTGACACGCCCTACTATGGCTACACCTTA. Protein product: CASSLDTPYYGYTL.

About this clonotype itself: The junction departs from germline at one end; a sequencing error may be responsible. This rearrangement joins TRBV7-8 to TRBJ2-1, with D perhaps TRBD1 or TRBD2 (5 bases each). The CDR3 spans 17 residues. Germline V CDR1 and CDR2: SGHVS, FQNEAQ. The CDR3 DNA is TGTGCCAGCAGCGAGGGGTACAGTGAGGACTCCTACAATGAGCAGTTATTC. It codes for CASSEGYSEDSYNEQLF.

Details on this clonotype: An end of the junction differs from the germline gene, which may be a read error. CDR3 in amino acids: CAYPPGQGVDGYTF. In nucleotides, the CDR3 is TGTGCCTACCCTCCGGGACAGGGGGTGGATGGCTATACCTTC. The chain carries TRBV30 and TRBJ1-2, with 11 bases lining up with TRBD1. The germline V gene has CDR1 GTSNPN and CDR2 SVGIG (reference sequence). The CDR3 has 14 residues.

Worth noting for this clonotype: An end of the junction does not agree with germline; a read error may underlie this. V and J are TRBV27 and TRBJ2-7; D is perhaps TRBD2 (7 bases). The CDR3 loop spans 17 amino acids. Germline-derived CDR1 and CDR2 are MNHEY and SMNVEV (reference sequence). CDR3 nucleotides: TGTGCCAACAGTTTCAGACGCGGGGGCTCAGGCGGGTACGAGCAGTACTTC. The encoded protein is CANSFRRGGSGGYEQYF.

This clonotype was seen repeatedly, ten times or more. The chain has TRBV20-1 and TRBJ2-5; perhaps TRBD2 as D (5 bases). V dropped 7 bases and J dropped 1 base, with 7 bases sitting between them. The germline V gene encodes CDR1 DFQATT and CDR2 SNEGSKA (reference sequence). The length of the CDR3 is 11 residues. This CDR3 is CSGEFQETQYF. CDR3 coding DNA: TGCAGTGGGGAGTTCCAAGAGACCCAGTACTTC.

A note on this clonotype: The junction does not match germline at one end; this may be a read error. The chain uses TRBV4-1 and TRBJ1-2, with no clear D. The CDR3 is 15 amino acids. CDR1 MGHRA and CDR2 YSYEKL come from the germline V gene. The CDR3 DNA follows: TGCGCCATCAGCCAAGCCCATAAGTCAACGGGTGGCTACACCTTC. As protein: CAISQAHKSTGGYTF.